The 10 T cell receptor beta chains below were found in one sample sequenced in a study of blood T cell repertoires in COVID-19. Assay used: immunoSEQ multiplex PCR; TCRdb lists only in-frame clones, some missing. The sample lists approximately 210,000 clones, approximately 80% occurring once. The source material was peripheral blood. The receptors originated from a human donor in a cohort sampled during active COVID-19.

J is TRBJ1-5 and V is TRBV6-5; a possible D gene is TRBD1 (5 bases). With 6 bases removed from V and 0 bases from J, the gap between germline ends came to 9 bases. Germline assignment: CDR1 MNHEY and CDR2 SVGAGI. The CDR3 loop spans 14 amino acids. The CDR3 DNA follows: TGTGCCAGCAGCAAGACAGTTAGCAATCAGCCCCAGCATTTT. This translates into CASSKTVSNQPQHF.

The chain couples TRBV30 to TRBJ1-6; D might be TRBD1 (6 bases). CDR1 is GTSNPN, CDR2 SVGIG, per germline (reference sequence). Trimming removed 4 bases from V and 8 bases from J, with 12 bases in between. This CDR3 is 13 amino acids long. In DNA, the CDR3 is TGTGCCTGGACCGGGACACCCTATTCACCCCTCCACTTT. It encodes CAWTGTPYSPLHF.

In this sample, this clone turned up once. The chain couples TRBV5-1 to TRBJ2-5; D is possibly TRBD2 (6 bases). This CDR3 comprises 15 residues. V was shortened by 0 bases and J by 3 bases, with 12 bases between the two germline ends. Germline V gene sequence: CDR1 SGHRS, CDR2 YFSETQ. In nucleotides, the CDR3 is TGCGCCAGCAGCTTGGTCGCGGGCGGGGAAGAGACCCAGTACTTC. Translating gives CASSLVAGGEETQYF.

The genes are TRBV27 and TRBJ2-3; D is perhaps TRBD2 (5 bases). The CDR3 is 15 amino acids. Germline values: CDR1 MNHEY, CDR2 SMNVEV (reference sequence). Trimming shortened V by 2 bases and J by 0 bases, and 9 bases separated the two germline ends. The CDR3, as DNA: TGTGCCAGCAGTTTAGAGCGGCCGAGCACAGATACGCAGTATTTT. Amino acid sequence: CASSLERPSTDTQYF.

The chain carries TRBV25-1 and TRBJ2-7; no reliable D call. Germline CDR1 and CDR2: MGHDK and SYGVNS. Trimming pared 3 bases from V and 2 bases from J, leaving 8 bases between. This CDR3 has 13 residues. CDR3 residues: CASSDPGPYEQYF. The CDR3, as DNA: TGTGCCAGCAGTGATCCAGGCCCCTACGAGCAGTACTTC.

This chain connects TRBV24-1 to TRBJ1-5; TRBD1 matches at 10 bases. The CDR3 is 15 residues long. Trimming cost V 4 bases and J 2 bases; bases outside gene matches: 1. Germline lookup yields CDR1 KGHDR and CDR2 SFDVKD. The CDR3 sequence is CATSEGTGGNQPQHF. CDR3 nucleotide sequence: TGTGCCACCAGTGAAGGGACAGGGGGCAATCAGCCCCAGCATTTT.

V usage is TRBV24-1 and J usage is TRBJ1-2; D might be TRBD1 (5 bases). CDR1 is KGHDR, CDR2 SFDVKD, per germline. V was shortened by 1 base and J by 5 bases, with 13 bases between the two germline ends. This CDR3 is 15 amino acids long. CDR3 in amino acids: CATSDFAQGLYGYTF. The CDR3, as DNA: TGTGCCACCAGTGATTTTGCCCAGGGTCTTTATGGCTACACCTTC.

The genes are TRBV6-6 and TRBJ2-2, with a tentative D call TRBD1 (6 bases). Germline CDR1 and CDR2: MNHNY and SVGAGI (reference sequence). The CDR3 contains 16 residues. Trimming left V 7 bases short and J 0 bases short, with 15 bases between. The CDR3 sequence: CASTPRTATNTGELFF. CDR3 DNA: TGTGCCAGCACCCCCCGGACAGCAACGAACACCGGGGAGCTGTTTTTT.

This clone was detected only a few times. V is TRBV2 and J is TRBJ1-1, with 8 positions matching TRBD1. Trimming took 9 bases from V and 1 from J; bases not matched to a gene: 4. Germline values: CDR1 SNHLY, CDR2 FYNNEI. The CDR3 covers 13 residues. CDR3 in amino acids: CASGDRGNTEAFF. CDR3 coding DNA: TGTGCCAGTGGTGACAGGGGGAACACTGAAGCTTTCTTT.

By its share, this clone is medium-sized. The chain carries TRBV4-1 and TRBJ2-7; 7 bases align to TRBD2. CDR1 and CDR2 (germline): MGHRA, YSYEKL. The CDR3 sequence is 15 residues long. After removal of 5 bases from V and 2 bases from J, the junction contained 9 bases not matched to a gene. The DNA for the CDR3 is TGCGCCAGCAGCTCCTTGGGAGGGGAAACCTACGAGCAGTACTTC. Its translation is CASSSLGGETYEQYF.